Given below is one T cell receptor (beta chain) in context. This specimen belongs to a study of human T cells and chemical hapten exposure. It was unfractionated whole blood from which total RNA was extracted. MiXCR, applied by TCRdb to the 5' RACE reads, yields one record per CDR3 protein. The sample lists tens of thousands of distinct CDR3 sequences; roughly 7.7% were seen once. The CDR3 is 15 amino acids. The V gene lost 4 bases and the J gene lost 2 bases, with 13 bases spanning the gap. Germline V gives CDR1 SGHRS, CDR2 YFSETQ. The chain joins TRBV5-1 to TRBJ1-5, with D tentatively TRBD1 (5 bases). The TCR comes from a male donor in good health. The CDR3 DNA reads as TGCGCCAGCAGCCGGACGGGGGTCGGCAATCAGCCCCAGCATTTT. Encoded protein: CASSRTGVGNQPQHF. Using reference TRBV5-1 and TRBJ1-5 for the parts outside the CDR3, the full variable domain is KAGVTQTPRYLIKTRGQQVTLSCSPISGHRSVSWYQQTPGQGLQFLFEYFSETQRNKGNFPGRFSGRQFSNSRSEMNVSTLELGDSALYLCASSRTGVGNQPQHFGDGTRLSIL.